The source of this TCR beta chain is a study of blood T cell repertoires in COVID-19. Study background: Sites across the United States, Italy and Spain contributed samples from acute and convalescent COVID-19.

Participants were aged about 18 to 100 years from approximately 23 US areas. Assignment of participants to cohorts was predicated upon participant-reported clinical history. Under the authors' procedure: Quantification of nucleated cells was approximated via reference gene primer amplification. Some clones are missing from TCRdb's copy, which holds only in-frame ones; the method was immunoSEQ multiplex PCR. That table supplies the V and J calls and clone size; D and trimming were determined from the DNA. This table holds 400,000 or so clones, roughly 86% found once. V trimming: 3 bases; J trimming: 10 bases; junction bases outside the gene matches: 6. The germline gives CDR1 SGHDT, CDR2 YYEEEE. This CDR3 spans 14 amino acids.

The sequencing sample was made of PBMCs or T cells enriched from blood (not recorded which). This chain connects TRBV5-6 to TRBJ1-6; 8 bases agree with TRBD1. The origin of this receptor is a woman aged 40 to 50 with acute COVID-19. The DNA of the CDR3 is TGTGCCAGCAGCTCCGGGACAGGAGTGTCACCCCTCCACTTT. Translation: CASSSGTGVSPLHF. Full variable domain (rest looked up from reference TRBV5-6 and TRBJ1-6): DAGVTQSPTHLIKTRGQQVTLRCSPKSGHDTVSWYQQALGQGPQFIFQYYEEEERQRGNFPDRFSGHQFPNYSSELNVNALLLGDSALYLCASSSGTGVSPLHFGNGTRLTVT.